This T cell receptor beta chain was recorded in a study of T cell repertoires in cytomegalovirus infection. General observations from the study: HLA-C-restricted CMV clonotypes gave the most frequent clonotype in two of eight donors.

Per the germline V gene, CDR1 is MDHEN and CDR2 is SYDVKM. V was shortened by 5 bases and J by 7 bases, with 21 bases between the two germline ends. The CDR3 is 16 amino acids. TCRdb reanalysed the reads using MiXCR and keeps one entry per CDR3 protein. The sample has 160,000 or so distinct CDR3 sequences, 23% seen once. There are a few counts of this clonotype. The antigen is not known. This sequence was found in a human donor in good health (CMV status not recorded). Some clones in this sample may be carry-over from other donors' samples. The J gene is TRBJ1-5, the V gene TRBV28, with D perhaps matching TRBD1 (5 bases). Specimen: PBMCs. The CDR3 DNA is TGTGCCAGCAGTAATTCCGGGCAGGGAGATAGGCAGCCCCAGCATTTT. Encoded protein: CASSNSGQGDRQPQHF.